The 30 T cell receptor beta chains given below trace back to one sample, sequenced in a study of Ad26.COV2.S vaccination and SARS-CoV-2 variants. Stated treatment: roughly 19 received Ad26.COV2.S at low or high dose, single or two shots; 5 received placebo; per-sample allocation not given. Day 63 after the first vaccine or placebo injection was the time point for sampling. Clones were sequenced by immunoSEQ multiplex PCR, and TCRdb holds only the in-frame ones, with some missing. This table has 350,000 to 500,000 clones, around 91% appearing once. Source: peripheral blood, taken in a trial of Ad26.COV2.S vaccine versus placebo. These receptors were collected from a person between 18 and 60 years old who received the Ad26.COV2.S COVID-19 vaccine or a placebo.

The chain is built from TRBV7-9 and TRBJ1-1; 7 nucleotides agree with TRBD1. Germline V CDR1 and CDR2: SEHNR, FQNEAQ (reference sequence). V shed 11 bases and J 3 bases; nucleotides not matched to a gene: 6. The CDR3 runs to 12 residues. The CDR3 is CAGRGRDTEAFF. DNA for the CDR3: TGTGCCGGAAGGGGGCGGGACACTGAAGCTTTCTTT.

This sequence joins TRBV30 and TRBJ1-4; D perhaps matches TRBD1 (6 bases). The germline gives CDR1 GTSNPN, CDR2 SVGIG (reference sequence). The CDR3 runs to 13 residues. V was shortened by 1 base and J by 4 bases, with 7 bases between the two germline ends. The DNA of the CDR3 is TGTGCCTGGAGTGGGACAGTTAATGAAAAACTGTTTTTT. Its protein is CAWSGTVNEKLFF.

The gene calls are TRBV7-8 and TRBJ2-3; TRBD2 matches at 7 bases. Germline CDR1 is SGHVS and CDR2 is FQNEAQ. Trimming cost V 1 base and J 1 base; bases outside gene matches: 5. This CDR3 has 16 residues. CDR3 in DNA: TGTGCCAGCAGCTTAGAAGGGAGGGTGGGCACAGATACGCAGTATTTT. Translation gives CASSLEGRVGTDTQYF. The variable domain in full, with the rest retrieved from reference TRBV7-8 and TRBJ2-3, is GAGVSQSPRYKVAKRGQDVALRCDPISGHVSLFWYQQALGQGPEFLTYFQNEAQLDKSGLPSDRFFAERPEGSVSTLKIQRTQQEDSAVYLCASSLEGRVGTDTQYFGPGTRLTVL.

The count of this clone is one. This sequence joins TRBV7-6 and TRBJ2-3; tentative D call: TRBD2 (5 bases). Germline values: CDR1 SGHVS, CDR2 FNYEAQ. The V end was cut by 4 bases, the J end by 6 bases, with 11 bases between. The CDR3 has 13 residues. CDR3 in amino acids: CASSSTISDTQYF. The CDR3, as DNA: TGTGCCAGCAGCTCGACTATTTCCGATACGCAGTATTTT.

J is TRBJ2-6 and V is TRBV5-8; D might be TRBD1 or TRBD2, each matching 5 bases. Per germline, CDR1 SGHTS and CDR2 YDEGEE. This CDR3 contains 15 residues. Deletions cut 4 bases from V and 2 bases from J, with 10 bases between. CDR3 DNA: TGTGCCAGCAGCCCCCTGGGGGCTGGGGCCAACGTCCTGACTTTC. Translating gives CASSPLGAGANVLTF.

V usage is TRBV27 and J usage is TRBJ1-5; a possible D gene is TRBD1 (6 bases). This CDR3 has 15 residues. CDR1 and CDR2 (germline): MNHEY, SMNVEV (reference sequence). V was trimmed by 1 base and J by 5 bases, leaving 12 bases between them. DNA of the CDR3: TGTGCCAGCAGTTTATGGGGGGCAAAGGATCAGCCCCAGCATTTT. It codes for CASSLWGAKDQPQHF.

The chain is built from TRBV2 and TRBJ2-5; the D is unclear. This CDR3 region has 12 residues. Germline V gene lookup returns CDR1 SNHLY and CDR2 FYNNEI. Trimming removed 7 bases from V and 5 bases from J, with 11 bases in between. The CDR3 sequence: CASMQSGETQYF. The DNA of the CDR3 is TGTGCCAGCATGCAGTCCGGGGAGACCCAGTACTTC.

This chain links TRBV2 with TRBJ2-5; 7 nucleotides match TRBD2. The CDR3 totals 12 residues. V shed 8 bases and J 4 bases; nucleotides not matched to a gene: 4. Germline lookup yields CDR1 SNHLY and CDR2 FYNNEI. CDR3 in amino acids: CASWGGRETQYF. The CDR3 DNA reads as TGTGCCAGCTGGGGGGGGAGAGAGACCCAGTACTTC.

The V and J genes are TRBV7-9 and TRBJ2-1; D possibly corresponds to TRBD2 (5 bases). This CDR3 has 17 amino acids. Germline CDR1 SEHNR, CDR2 FQNEAQ (reference sequence). The V gene lost 4 bases and the J gene lost 1 base, with 17 bases spanning the gap. CDR3 sequence: CASSWPGSVGSYNEQFF. CDR3 sequence (DNA): TGTGCCAGCAGCTGGCCCGGTAGCGTTGGGTCCTACAATGAGCAGTTCTTC.

Worth noting for this clone: The same CDR3 is also encoded by other DNA sequences in this sample. This sequence joins TRBV19 and TRBJ1-1, with D unclear. Germline-derived CDR1 and CDR2 are LNHDA and SQIVND (reference sequence). V lost 7 bases to trimming and J lost 1 base, with 10 bases between them. CDR3 length: 13 amino acids. The CDR3 coding sequence is TGTGCCAGTAAAGGCAGCGGGAACACTGAAGCTTTCTTT. Translated: CASKGSGNTEAFF. The whole variable domain, filled in from reference TRBV19 and TRBJ1-1, reads DGGITQSPKYLFRKEGQNVTLSCEQNLNHDAMYWYRQDPGQGLRLIYYSQIVNDFQKGDIAEGYSVSREKKESFPLTVTSAQKNPTAFYLCASKGSGNTEAFFGQGTRLTVV.

This chain joins TRBV19 and TRBJ2-1; 12 bases match TRBD2. This CDR3 has 15 amino acids. Per germline, CDR1 LNHDA and CDR2 SQIVND (reference sequence). The V and J ends lost 6 bases and 6 bases, in that order; junction bases with no gene match: 6. The CDR3 region has the DNA TGTGCCAGTAGACTGACTAGCGGGAGTGGCAATGAGCAGTTCTTC. Translating it yields CASRLTSGSGNEQFF.

This clone came up once. The rearrangement links TRBV24-1 to TRBJ2-7; 8 nucleotides line up with TRBD2. This CDR3 is 13 amino acids long. The germline CDR1 and CDR2 sequences are KGHDR and SFDVKD. J lost 4 bases, V lost 6 bases, and 4 bases had no gene match. The DNA for the CDR3 is TGTGCCACCAGTCGAGCGGGAGCTTACGAGCAGTACTTC. This gives the protein CATSRAGAYEQYF.

The chain couples TRBV10-3 to TRBJ1-5; no reliable D call. V shed 3 bases and J shed 7 bases, with 16 bases lying between them. Germline V gene lookup returns CDR1 ENHRY and CDR2 SYGVKD. The CDR3 is 15 residues long. The CDR3 here is CAISENVLARQPQHF. The CDR3 nucleotides read TGTGCCATCAGTGAAAATGTCCTAGCAAGGCAGCCCCAGCATTTT.

The rearrangement joins TRBV19 to TRBJ1-5; D not resolved. Germline V gene data show CDR1 as LNHDA and CDR2 as SQIVND (reference sequence). The CDR3 covers 13 residues. The V gene lost 5 bases and the J gene lost 11 bases, with 16 bases spanning the gap. The CDR3 region is CASSLGPDSAQHF. The CDR3 region has the DNA TGTGCCAGTAGTCTGGGTCCAGATTCAGCCCAGCATTTT. The full variable domain, with the rest looked up from reference TRBV19 and TRBJ1-5, is DGGITQSPKYLFRKEGQNVTLSCEQNLNHDAMYWYRQDPGQGLRLIYYSQIVNDFQKGDIAEGYSVSREKKESFPLTVTSAQKNPTAFYLCASSLGPDSAQHFGDGTRLSIL.

The chain recombines TRBV7-2 with TRBJ2-1; weak D call: TRBD2 (5 bases). Trimming took off 2 bases at V and 8 bases at J, with 10 bases between the two ends. The V gene's germline CDR1 is SGHTA and CDR2 FQGNSA. The length of the CDR3 is 13 residues. The CDR3 coding sequence is TGTGCCAGCAGCTTACAACTAGTATATGAGCAGTTCTTC. The encoded protein is CASSLQLVYEQFF.

The chain recombines TRBV11-2 with TRBJ1-4; the D gene is possibly TRBD1 (5 bases). Germline CDR1 SGHAT, CDR2 FQNNGV. This CDR3 has 15 amino acids. The germline V and J ends were trimmed by 5 bases and 5 bases, with 15 bases remaining between them. The DNA for the CDR3 is TGTGCCAGCAGCATTCGTGGGACGGAGAATGAAAAACTGTTTTTT. Its translation: CASSIRGTENEKLFF.

The rearrangement links TRBV9 to TRBJ2-1; D remains ambiguous. With 1 base removed from V and 8 bases from J, the gap between germline ends came to 13 bases. The CDR3 is 14 amino acids. Germline V gene data show CDR1 as SGDLS and CDR2 as YYNGEE. The CDR3 loop is CASSVRAPSDEQFF. In nucleotides, the CDR3 is TGTGCCAGCAGCGTAAGGGCACCAAGCGATGAGCAGTTCTTC. Combining the CDR3 with reference TRBV9 and TRBJ2-1 gives the whole variable domain DSGVTQTPKHLITATGQRVTLRCSPRSGDLSVYWYQQSLDQGLQFLIQYYNGEERAKGNILERFSAQQFPDLHSELNLSSLELGDSALYFCASSVRAPSDEQFFGPGTRLTVL.

The chain recombines TRBV28 with TRBJ2-7; 7 bases agree with TRBD1. The germline V gene encodes CDR1 MDHEN and CDR2 SYDVKM. There are 15 residues in the CDR3. V trimming: 6 bases; J trimming: 3 bases; junction bases outside the gene matches: 11. The CDR3 sequence: CASRPPGQYYYEQYF. The CDR3 coding sequence is TGTGCCAGCAGACCTCCGGGACAGTACTACTACGAGCAGTACTTC.

V usage is TRBV4-3 and J usage is TRBJ1-2, with no clear D. V lost 1 base and J lost 1, with 7 bases in between. The CDR3 runs 14 residues. CDR1 LGHNA and CDR2 YSLEER come from the germline V gene. DNA of the CDR3: TGCGCCAGCAGCCAAGTCGGGCTTAACTATGGCTACACCTTC. Its protein product is CASSQVGLNYGYTF.

This clone was detected only once. The chain employs TRBV7-9 and TRBJ1-2, with D perhaps matching TRBD1 (5 bases). The CDR3 is 13 residues long. Trimming took off 5 bases at V and 6 bases at J, with 13 bases between the two ends. Germline V CDR1 and CDR2: SEHNR, FQNEAQ (reference sequence). CDR3: CASSLLRGDGYTF. CDR3 sequence (DNA): TGTGCCAGCAGCCTCCTGCGGGGGGATGGCTACACCTTC.

V gene TRBV27 combines with J gene TRBJ2-3, with 12 bases lining up with TRBD1. Per germline, CDR1 MNHEY and CDR2 SMNVEV (reference sequence). The CDR3 covers 15 residues. With V trimmed by 5 bases and J by 5 bases, 5 bases remained unmatched. CDR3 DNA sequence: TGTGCCAGCAGTCCCGGGACAGGGGGCCTAGATACGCAGTATTTT. It codes for CASSPGTGGLDTQYF.

This sequence joins TRBV18 and TRBJ1-1; D may be TRBD1 (6 bases). Germline V gene sequence: CDR1 KGHSH, CDR2 LQKENI. This CDR3 is built from 20 residues. The V and J ends lost 2 bases and 7 bases respectively, with 32 bases between them. CDR3 nucleotide sequence: TGTGCCAGCTCACCAAAGGCAGGGGACATTCTGGACCTCCTGGGGGGTGAAGCTTTCTTT. It encodes CASSPKAGDILDLLGGEAFF. The complete variable domain, with remaining parts taken from reference TRBV18 and TRBJ1-1, reads NAGVMQNPRHLVRRRGQEARLRCSPMKGHSHVYWYRQLPEEGLKFMVYLQKENIIDESGMPKERFSAEFPKEGPSILRIQQVVRGDSAAYFCASSPKAGDILDLLGGEAFFGQGTRLTVV.

The V call is TRBV4-1, the J call TRBJ2-7; the D gene is possibly TRBD1 (5 bases). This CDR3 contains 15 residues. Deletions cut 0 bases from V and 3 bases from J, with 12 bases between. Germline CDR1 is MGHRA and CDR2 is YSYEKL. CDR3 sequence reads: CASSQDSSDSYEQYF. DNA for the CDR3: TGCGCCAGCAGCCAAGATTCTAGTGACAGCTACGAGCAGTACTTC.

The chain is built from TRBV6-2 or TRBV6-3 and TRBJ2-2, with D unclear. Germline lookup yields CDR1 MNHEY and CDR2 SVGEGT. The CDR3 totals 12 residues. Trimming removed 2 bases at V and 8 bases at J, with 6 bases between. CDR3 DNA sequence: TGTGCCAGCAGTTACACAAGAGGGGAGCTGTTTTTT. Protein: CASSYTRGELFF.

This chain connects TRBV27 to TRBJ1-1, with D uncertain. From germline, CDR1 is MNHEY and CDR2 SMNVEV (reference sequence). The CDR3 covers 13 residues. Trimming pared 2 bases from V and 9 bases from J, leaving 13 bases between. CDR3 sequence reads: CASSLLGANKAFF. CDR3 bases: TGTGCCAGCAGTTTACTAGGCGCAAATAAAGCTTTCTTT.

J is TRBJ1-4 and V is TRBV19, with D possibly matching TRBD1 (6 bases). The CDR3 is made up of 15 amino acids. The ends were cut back, 3 bases at V and 7 bases at J, with 15 bases in the middle. From germline, CDR1 is LNHDA and CDR2 SQIVND (reference sequence). The CDR3 spells CASSMTGGGGEKLFF. The CDR3 DNA reads TGTGCCAGTAGTATGACGGGGGGCGGTGGTGAAAAACTGTTTTTT.

The V and J genes are TRBV7-9 and TRBJ2-3, with a tentative D call TRBD1 (5 bases). CDR1 and CDR2 (germline): SEHNR, FQNEAQ (reference sequence). The CDR3 has 18 residues. With 5 bases removed from V and 0 bases from J, the gap between germline ends came to 21 bases. The chain's CDR3 is CASSQVQGRGISTDTQYF. CDR3 in DNA: TGTGCCAGCAGCCAGGTGCAGGGCCGTGGGATTAGCACAGATACGCAGTATTTT. Drawing the rest from reference TRBV7-9 and TRBJ2-3, the complete variable domain is DTGVSQNPRHKITKRGQNVTFRCDPISEHNRLYWYRQTLGQGPEFLTYFQNEAQLEKSRLLSDRFSAERPKGSFSTLEIQRTEQGDSAMYLCASSQVQGRGISTDTQYFGPGTRLTVL.

The chain combines TRBV9 with TRBJ1-1; the D is unclear. CDR3 length: 13 amino acids. Germline V lookup: CDR1 SGDLS, CDR2 YYNGEE. V was trimmed by 2 bases and J by 2 bases, leaving 7 bases between them. CDR3 loop: CASSVDYNTEAFF. As DNA, the CDR3 is TGTGCCAGCAGCGTTGATTACAACACTGAAGCTTTCTTT.

This sequence joins TRBV27 and TRBJ2-1, with 11 nucleotides matching TRBD2. The germline V gene has CDR1 MNHEY and CDR2 SMNVEV (reference sequence). The V segment lost 5 bases and the J segment 4 bases; nucleotides outside the gene matches: 4. The CDR3 runs 15 residues. CDR3 amino acids: CASSPLAGEYNEQFF. CDR3 nucleotides: TGTGCCAGCAGTCCACTAGCGGGAGAGTACAATGAGCAGTTCTTC.

The rearrangement links TRBV28 to TRBJ2-5; D perhaps matches TRBD1 (6 bases). CDR3 length: 16 amino acids. Germline loops: CDR1 MDHEN, CDR2 SYDVKM. Between the trimmed V and J ends, which lost 1 base and 3 bases, there was a span of 15 bases. CDR3 residues: CASSLYPGAVKETQYF. The CDR3, as DNA: TGTGCCAGCAGTTTATATCCAGGGGCAGTAAAAGAGACCCAGTACTTC. The full variable domain, with the rest looked up from reference TRBV28 and TRBJ2-5, is DVKVTQSSRYLVKRTGEKVFLECVQDMDHENMFWYRQDPGLGLRLIYFSYDVKMKEKGDIPEGYSVSREKKERFSLILESASTNQTSMYLCASSLYPGAVKETQYFGPGTRLLVL.